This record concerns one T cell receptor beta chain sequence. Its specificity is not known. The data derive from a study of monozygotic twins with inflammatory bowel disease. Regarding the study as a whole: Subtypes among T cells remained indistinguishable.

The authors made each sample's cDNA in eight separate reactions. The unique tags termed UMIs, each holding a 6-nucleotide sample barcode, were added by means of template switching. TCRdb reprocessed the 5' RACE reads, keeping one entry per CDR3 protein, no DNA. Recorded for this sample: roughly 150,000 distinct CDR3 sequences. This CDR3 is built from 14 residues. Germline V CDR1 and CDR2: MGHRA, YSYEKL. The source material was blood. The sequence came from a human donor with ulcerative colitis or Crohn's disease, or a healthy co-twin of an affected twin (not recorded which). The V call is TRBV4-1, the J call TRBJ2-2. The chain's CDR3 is CASSQDRGTGELFF.